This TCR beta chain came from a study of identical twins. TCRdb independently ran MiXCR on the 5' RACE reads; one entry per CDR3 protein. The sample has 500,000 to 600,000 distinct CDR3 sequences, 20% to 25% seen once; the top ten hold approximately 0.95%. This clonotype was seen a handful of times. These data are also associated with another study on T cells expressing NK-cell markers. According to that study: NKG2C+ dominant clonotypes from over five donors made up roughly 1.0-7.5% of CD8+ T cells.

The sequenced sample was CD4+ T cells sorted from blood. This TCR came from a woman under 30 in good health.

CDR3 sequence: CAISGASGRPGGTDTQYF. CDR3 nucleotides: TGTGCCATCAGCGGGGCTAGCGGGAGGCCGGGGGGCACAGATACGCAGTATTTT. The chain is built from TRBV10-3 and TRBJ2-3, with TRBD2 identical over 11 bases. The junction had 12 bases not matched to a gene; V was cut back by 6 bases and J by 1 base. This CDR3 has 18 residues. Germline V gene sequence: CDR1 ENHRY, CDR2 SYGVKD.